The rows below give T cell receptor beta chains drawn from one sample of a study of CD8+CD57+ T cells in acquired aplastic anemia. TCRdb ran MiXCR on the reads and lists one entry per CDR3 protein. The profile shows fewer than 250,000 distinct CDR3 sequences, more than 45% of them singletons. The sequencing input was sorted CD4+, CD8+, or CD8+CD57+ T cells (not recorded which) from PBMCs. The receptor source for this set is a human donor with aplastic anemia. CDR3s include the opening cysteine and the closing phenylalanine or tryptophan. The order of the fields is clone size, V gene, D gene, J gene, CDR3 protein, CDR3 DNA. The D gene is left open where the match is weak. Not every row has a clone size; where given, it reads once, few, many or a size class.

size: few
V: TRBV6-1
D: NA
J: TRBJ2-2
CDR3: CASTDTTWGYTGELFF
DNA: TGTGCCAGCACGGATACTACTTGGGGGTACACCGGGGAGCTGTTTTTT

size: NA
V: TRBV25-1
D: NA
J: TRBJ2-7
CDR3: CASSSPGPPGVYEQYF
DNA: TGTGCCAGCAGTTCCCCGGGTCCTCCTGGGGTCTACGAGCAGTACTTC

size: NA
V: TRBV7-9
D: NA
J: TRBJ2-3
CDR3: CASSPLEGGTKNTQYF
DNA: TGTGCCAGCAGTCCATTGGAGGGGGGCACAAAGAATACGCAGTATTTT

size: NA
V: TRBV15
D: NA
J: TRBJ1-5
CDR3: CATSSLRGDQPQHF
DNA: TGTGCCACCAGCAGCCTCAGGGGCGATCAGCCCCAGCATTTT

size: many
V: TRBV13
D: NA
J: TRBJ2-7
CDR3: CASSLGRVREQYF
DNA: TGTGCCAGCAGCTTAGGGCGGGTCAGGGAGCAGTACTTC

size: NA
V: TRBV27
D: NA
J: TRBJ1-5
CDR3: CASSLIKGINQPQHF
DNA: TGTGCCAGCAGTTTAATTAAAGGGATCAATCAGCCCCAGCATTTT

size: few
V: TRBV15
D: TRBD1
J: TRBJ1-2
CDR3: CATSRDARGQNYGYTF
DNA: TGTGCCACCAGCAGAGATGCCAGGGGGCAGAACTATGGCTACACCTTC

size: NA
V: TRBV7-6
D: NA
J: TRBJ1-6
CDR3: CASSPSGAENTLHF
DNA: TGTGCCAGCAGCCCTAGCGGGGCCGAAAACACCCTCCACTTT

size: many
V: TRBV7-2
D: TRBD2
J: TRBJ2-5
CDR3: CASSSKAGAGETQYF
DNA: TGTGCCAGCAGTTCTAAAGCGGGAGCTGGTGAGACCCAGTACTTC

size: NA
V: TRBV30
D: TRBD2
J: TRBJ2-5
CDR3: CAWSVGPREAQYF
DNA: TGTGCCTGGAGTGTAGGGCCCCGGGAGGCCCAGTACTTC

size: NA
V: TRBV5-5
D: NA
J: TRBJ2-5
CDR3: CASSVGARGLPGQETQYF
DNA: TGTGCCAGCAGCGTAGGGGCTCGGGGGCTTCCAGGGCAAGAGACCCAGTACTTC

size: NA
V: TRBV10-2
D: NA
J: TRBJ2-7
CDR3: CASRALSSYEQYF
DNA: TGCGCCAGCAGGGCCCTGAGCTCCTACGAGCAGTACTTC

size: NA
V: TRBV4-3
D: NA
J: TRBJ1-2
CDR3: CASSSPDTGTGGYTF
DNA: TGCGCCAGCAGCTCACCGGACACCGGGACGGGTGGCTACACCTTC

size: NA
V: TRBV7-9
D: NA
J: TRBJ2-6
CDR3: CASSQAGGRTDTQYFGPGTRLTF
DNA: NA

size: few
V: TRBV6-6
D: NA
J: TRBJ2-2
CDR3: CASSYSRGRDLVNTGELFF
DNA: TGTGCCAGCAGTTACTCGAGAGGCCGGGATCTGGTGAACACCGGGGAGCTGTTTTTT

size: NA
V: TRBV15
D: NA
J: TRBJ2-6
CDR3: CATSRDGANVLTF
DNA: TGTGCCACCAGCAGAGATGGGGCCAACGTCCTGACTTTC

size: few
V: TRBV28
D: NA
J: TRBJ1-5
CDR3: CASSPLIDSNQPQHF
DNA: TGTGCCAGCAGTCCCTTAATTGATAGCAATCAGCCCCAGCATTTT

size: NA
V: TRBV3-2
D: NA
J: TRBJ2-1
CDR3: CASSQEQRGTFDEQFF
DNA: TGTGCCAGCAGCCAGGAACAGCGGGGGACGTTCGATGAGCAGTTCTTC

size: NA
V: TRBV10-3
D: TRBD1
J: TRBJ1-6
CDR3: CAISEMAGGSPLHF
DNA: TGTGCCATCAGTGAGATGGCAGGGGGTTCACCCCTCCACTTT

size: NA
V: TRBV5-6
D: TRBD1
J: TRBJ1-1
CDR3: CASSLGDMGQTNTEAFF
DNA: TGTGCCAGCAGCTTGGGAGACATGGGACAGACGAACACTGAAGCTTTCTTT

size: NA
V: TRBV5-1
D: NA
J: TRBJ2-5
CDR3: CASSAQGRETQYF
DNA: TGTGCCAGCAGCGCACAGGGTCGAGAGACCCAGTACTTC

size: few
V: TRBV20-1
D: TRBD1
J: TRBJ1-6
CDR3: CSATSGTGNSPLHF
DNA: TGCAGTGCTACGTCCGGGACAGGCAATTCACCCCTCCACTTT

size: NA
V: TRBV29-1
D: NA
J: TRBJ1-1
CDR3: CSVQNTEAFF
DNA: TGCAGCGTTCAGAACACTGAAGCTTTCTTT

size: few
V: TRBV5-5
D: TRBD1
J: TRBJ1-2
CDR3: CASSFIVTGTTFFNYGYTF
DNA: TGTGCCAGCAGCTTCATTGTGACAGGGACTACTTTTTTTAACTATGGCTACACCTTC

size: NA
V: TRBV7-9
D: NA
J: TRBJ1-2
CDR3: CASSQDFARSAWVYGYTF
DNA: TGCGCCAGCAGCCAAGATTTTGCTCGTTCGGCGTGGGTCTATGGCTACACCTTC